The clone carrying this T cell receptor beta chain was observed many times. The CDR3 has 18 residues. Looked up from germline, CDR1 is SGHRS and CDR2 is YFSETQ. V lost 3 bases to trimming and J lost 3 bases; unmatched junction nucleotides: 14. The data were obtained in a study of T-cell memory formation after mild COVID-19. TCRdb reanalysed the 5' RACE reads using MiXCR and keeps one entry per CDR3 protein. The repertoire holds about 430,000 distinct CDR3 sequences, with 20% to 25% as singletons. The TCR originated in an adult woman who had mild COVID-19 (a few samples of this study predate the infection). Cell type and time point are not known. The V call is TRBV5-1, the J call TRBJ2-3, with 9 bases aligning to TRBD2. The sequenced material came from PBMCs or a T cell subset sorted from them (not recorded which). The CDR3 is CASSSGLGASGKTDTQYF. The CDR3 coding sequence is TGCGCCAGCAGCTCCGGCCTGGGGGCTAGCGGGAAGACAGATACGCAGTATTTT.